Listed here is a single T cell receptor (beta chain). Its specificity is not known. The data originate from a study of T cell responses to AZD1222 COVID-19 vaccine. The protocol was immunoSEQ multiplex PCR, while the TCRdb copy is restricted to in-frame clones and leaves out a portion. The repertoire has about 62,000 clones, approximately 90% of them found once; the top ten carry 4.9%. There are 13 residues in the CDR3. The V end lost 2 bases, the J end lost 7 bases, and 6 bases lay between the germline ends. Germline V gene sequence: CDR1 SNHLY, CDR2 FYNNEI. Study observations and caveats: The study identified only five or six AZD1222 recipients as seropositive at baseline. Repertoires in all cases were sampled only once the peak T cell response had passed. Epitopes outside B.1.351 and B.1.1.7 mutated regions reportedly drew nearly half of spike TCRs. Vaccine-related CD4 TCRs covered spike, predominating at 160-218 and 743-854.

This specimen was peripheral blood, taken on day 0 of AZD1222 vaccination. V and J are TRBV2 and TRBJ1-6, with a possible D match to TRBD1 (5 bases). The sequence derives from an adult in good health. The CDR3 DNA is TGTGCCAGCAGTGAATGGGGGAATTCACCCCTCCACTTT. Translation gives CASSEWGNSPLHF.